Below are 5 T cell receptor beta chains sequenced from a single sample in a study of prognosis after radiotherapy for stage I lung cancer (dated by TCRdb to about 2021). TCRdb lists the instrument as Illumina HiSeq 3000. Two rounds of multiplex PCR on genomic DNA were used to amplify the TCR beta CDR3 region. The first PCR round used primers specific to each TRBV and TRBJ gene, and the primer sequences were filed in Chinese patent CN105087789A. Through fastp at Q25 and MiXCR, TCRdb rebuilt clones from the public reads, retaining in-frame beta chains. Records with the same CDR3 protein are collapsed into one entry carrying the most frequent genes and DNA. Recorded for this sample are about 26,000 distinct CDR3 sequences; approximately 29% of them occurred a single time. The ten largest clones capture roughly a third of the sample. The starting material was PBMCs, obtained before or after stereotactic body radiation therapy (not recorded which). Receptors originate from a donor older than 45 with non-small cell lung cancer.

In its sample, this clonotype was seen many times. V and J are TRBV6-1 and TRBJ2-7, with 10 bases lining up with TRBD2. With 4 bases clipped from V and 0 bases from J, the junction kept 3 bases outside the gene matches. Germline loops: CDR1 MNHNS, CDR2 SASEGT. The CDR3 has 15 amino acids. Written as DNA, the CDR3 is TGTGCCAGCAGTGTAGCGGGAGGTACCTCCTACGAGCAGTACTTC. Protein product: CASSVAGGTSYEQYF.

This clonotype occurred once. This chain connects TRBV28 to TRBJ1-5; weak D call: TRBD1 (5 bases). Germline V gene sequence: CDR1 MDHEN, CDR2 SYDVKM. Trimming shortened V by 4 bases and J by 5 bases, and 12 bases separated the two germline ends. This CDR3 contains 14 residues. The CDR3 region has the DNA TGTGCCAGCAGTTCGGGACGTGGGGATCAGCCCCAGCATTTT. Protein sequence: CASSSGRGDQPQHF.

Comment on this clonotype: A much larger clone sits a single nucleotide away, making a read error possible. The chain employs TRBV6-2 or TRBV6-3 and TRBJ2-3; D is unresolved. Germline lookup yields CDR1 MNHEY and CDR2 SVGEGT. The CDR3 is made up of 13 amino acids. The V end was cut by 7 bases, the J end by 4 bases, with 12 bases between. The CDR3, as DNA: TGTGCCAGCACCGGACCCCTCCCAGATACGCAGTATTTT. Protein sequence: CASTGPLPDTQYF.

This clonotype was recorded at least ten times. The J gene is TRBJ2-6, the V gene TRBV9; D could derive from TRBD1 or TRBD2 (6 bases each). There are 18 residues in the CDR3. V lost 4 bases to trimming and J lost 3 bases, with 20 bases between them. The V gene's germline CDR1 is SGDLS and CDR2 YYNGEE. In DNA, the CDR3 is TGTGCCAGCAGCCCCTACCTCGGGGGCGCGGATGGGGCCAACGTCCTGACTTTC. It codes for CASSPYLGGADGANVLTF.

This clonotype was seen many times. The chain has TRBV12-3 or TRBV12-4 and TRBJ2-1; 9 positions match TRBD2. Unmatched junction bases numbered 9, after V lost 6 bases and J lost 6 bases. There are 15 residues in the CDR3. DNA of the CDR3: TGTGCCAGCAGATTACTAGCGGGTGACAGCAATGAGCAGTTCTTC. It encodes CASRLLAGDSNEQFF.